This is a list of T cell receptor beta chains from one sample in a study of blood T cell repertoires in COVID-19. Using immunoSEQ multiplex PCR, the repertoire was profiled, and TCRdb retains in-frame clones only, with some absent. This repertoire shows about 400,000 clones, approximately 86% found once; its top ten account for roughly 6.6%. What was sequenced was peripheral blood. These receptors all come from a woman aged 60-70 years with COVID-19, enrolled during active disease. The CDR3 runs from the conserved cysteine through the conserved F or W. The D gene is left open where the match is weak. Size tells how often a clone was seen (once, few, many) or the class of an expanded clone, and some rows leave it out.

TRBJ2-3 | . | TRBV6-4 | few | CASSDSPGTDTQYF | TGTGCCAGCAGTGACTCCCCGGGCACAGATACGCAGTATTTT
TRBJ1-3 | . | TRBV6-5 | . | CASSRQYSGNTIYF | TGTGCCAGCAGTCGACAGTACTCTGGAAACACCATATATTTT
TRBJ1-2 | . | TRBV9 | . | CASSPSGGEYGYTF | TGTGCCAGCAGCCCGAGCGGGGGGGAATATGGCTACACCTTC
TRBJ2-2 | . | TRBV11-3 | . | CASSLGAPVTGELFF | TGTGCCAGCAGCTTAGGGGCCCCGGTAACCGGGGAGCTGTTTTTT
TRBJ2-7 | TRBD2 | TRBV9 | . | CASSGYPLAGGLEQYF | TGTGCCAGCAGCGGATACCCACTAGCGGGGGGGCTCGAGCAGTACTTC
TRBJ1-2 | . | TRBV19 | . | CASSTGTSGYTF | TGTGCCAGTAGTACCGGGACATCTGGCTACACCTTC
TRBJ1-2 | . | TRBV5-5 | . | CASSLAPFGYTF | TGTGCCAGCAGCTTGGCCCCGTTCGGCTACACCTTC
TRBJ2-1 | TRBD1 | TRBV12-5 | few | CASAPSQGSSYNEQFF | TGTGCTAGTGCCCCTTCACAGGGGAGCTCCTACAATGAGCAGTTCTTC
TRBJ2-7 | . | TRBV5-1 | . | CASSLVGAGYEQYF | TGCGCCAGCAGCTTGGTGGGGGCGGGCTACGAGCAGTACTTC
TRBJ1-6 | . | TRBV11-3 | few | CASSLWGGYNSPLHF | TGTGCCAGCAGCCTTTGGGGGGGTTACAATTCACCCCTCCACTTT
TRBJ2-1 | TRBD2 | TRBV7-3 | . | CASSLSKRGDQFF | TGTGCCAGCAGCTTATCGAAGCGGGGGGACCAGTTCTTC
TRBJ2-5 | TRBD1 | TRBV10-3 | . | CAISGGQGVQTQYF | TGTGCCATCAGTGGGGGACAGGGGGTCCAGACCCAGTACTTC
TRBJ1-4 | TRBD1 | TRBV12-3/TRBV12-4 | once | CASSPDRAQLFF | TGTGCCAGCAGCCCAGACAGGGCCCAACTGTTTTTT
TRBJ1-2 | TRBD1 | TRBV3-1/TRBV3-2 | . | CASSQPPGTANYGYTF | TGTGCCAGCAGCCAACCCCCTGGGACAGCTAACTATGGCTACACCTTC
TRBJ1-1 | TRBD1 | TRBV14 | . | CASSQDLTGGWRNTEAFF | TGTGCCAGCAGCCAAGATTTGACAGGGGGCTGGCGGAACACTGAAGCTTTCTTT
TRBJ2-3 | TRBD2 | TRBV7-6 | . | CASSSRPSGGIRDTQYF | TGTGCCAGCAGCTCTAGGCCCAGCGGGGGGATTCGGGATACGCAGTATTTT
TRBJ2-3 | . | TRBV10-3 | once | CAISDRAARGTSTDTQYF | TGTGCCATCAGCGATCGGGCGGCCCGGGGGACTAGCACAGATACGCAGTATTTT
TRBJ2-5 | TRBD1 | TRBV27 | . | CASSPTGQGGETQYF | TGTGCCAGCAGTCCAACCGGACAGGGCGGAGAGACCCAGTACTTC
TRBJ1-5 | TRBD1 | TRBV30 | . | CAWSGGDSANQPQHF | TGTGCCTGGAGTGGAGGGGACAGCGCTAATCAGCCCCAGCATTTT
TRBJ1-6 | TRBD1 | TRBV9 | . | CASSGPGQGNSPLHF | TGTGCCAGCAGCGGCCCGGGACAGGGCAATTCACCCCTCCACTTT
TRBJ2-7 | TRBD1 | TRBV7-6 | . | CASSLAGQSYEQYF | TGTGCCAGCAGCTTAGCGGGACAGTCCTACGAGCAGTACTTC
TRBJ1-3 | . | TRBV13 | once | CASSLGWGPGNTIYF | TGTGCCAGCAGCTTAGGATGGGGGCCTGGAAACACCATATATTTT
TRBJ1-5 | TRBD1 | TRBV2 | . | CASRPGTGGFQPQHF | TGTGCCAGCAGGCCCGGGACAGGGGGCTTTCAGCCCCAGCATTTT
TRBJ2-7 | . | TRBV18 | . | CASSPTAAYEQYF | TGTGCCAGCTCACCGACTGCAGCCTACGAGCAGTACTTC
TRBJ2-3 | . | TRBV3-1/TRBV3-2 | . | CASSQGASVADTQYF | TGTGCCAGCAGCCAAGGAGCTAGCGTTGCAGATACGCAGTATTTT
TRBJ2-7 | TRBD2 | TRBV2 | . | CASTTSGGAQSYEQYF | TGTGCCAGCACGACTAGCGGGGGGGCCCAGAGCTACGAGCAGTACTTC
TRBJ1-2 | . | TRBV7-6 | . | CASSQTAGGAYGYTF | TGTGCCAGCAGCCAAACGGCGGGGGGTGCCTATGGCTACACCTTC
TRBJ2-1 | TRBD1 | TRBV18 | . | CASSPQQGAFNEQFF | TGTGCCAGCTCACCACAACAGGGGGCGTTCAATGAGCAGTTCTTC
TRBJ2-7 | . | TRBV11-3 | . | CASSSDRRGSSYEQYF | TGTGCCAGCAGCTCAGACCGCAGGGGTTCCTCCTACGAGCAGTACTTC
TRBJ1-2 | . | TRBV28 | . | CASSPADYGYTF | TGTGCCAGCAGTCCCGCAGACTATGGCTACACCTTC
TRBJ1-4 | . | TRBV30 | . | CAWSVLEKLFF | TGTGCCTGGAGTGTACTTGAAAAACTGTTTTTT
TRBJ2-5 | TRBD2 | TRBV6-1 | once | CASSESPGLGQETQYF | TGTGCCAGCAGTGAAAGCCCGGGACTAGGACAAGAGACCCAGTACTTC
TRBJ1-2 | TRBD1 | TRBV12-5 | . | CASGARDRVSANYGYTF | TGTGCTAGTGGGGCCCGGGACAGGGTCTCCGCAAACTATGGCTACACCTTC
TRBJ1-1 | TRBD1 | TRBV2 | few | CASSSGGLNTEAFF | TGTGCCAGCAGCTCAGGGGGCTTGAACACTGAAGCTTTCTTT
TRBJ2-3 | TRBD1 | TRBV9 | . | CASSVGTASTDTQYF | TGTGCCAGCAGCGTCGGGACAGCCTCTACAGATACGCAGTATTTT
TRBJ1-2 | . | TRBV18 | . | CASSPTGQPNYGYTF | TGTGCCAGCTCACCCACCGGACAGCCAAACTATGGCTACACCTTC
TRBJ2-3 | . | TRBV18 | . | CASSPPGGVVSDTQYF | TGTGCCAGCTCACCACCGGGCGGGGTGGTTTCAGATACGCAGTATTTT
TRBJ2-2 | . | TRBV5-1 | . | CASSLMTGGGTGELFF | TGCGCCAGCAGTCTTATGACCGGAGGTGGGACCGGGGAGCTGTTTTTT
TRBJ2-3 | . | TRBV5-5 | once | CASSFTGDTQYF | TGTGCCAGCAGCTTTACGGGAGATACGCAGTATTTT
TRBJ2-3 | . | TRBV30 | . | CAWSVGLAQGEDTQYF | TGTGCCTGGAGTGTCGGGCTAGCGCAGGGTGAGGATACGCAGTATTTT
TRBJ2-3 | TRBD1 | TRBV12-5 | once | CASGPGTGHTDTQYF | TGTGCTAGTGGGCCCGGGACAGGGCACACAGATACGCAGTATTTT
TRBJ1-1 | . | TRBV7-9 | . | CASSSKRGFVEDTEAFF | TGTGCCAGCAGCTCAAAGCGTGGGTTCGTTGAGGACACTGAAGCTTTCTTT
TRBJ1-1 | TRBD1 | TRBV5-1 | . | CASSLWGQGSARTEAFF | TGCGCCAGCAGCTTGTGGGGACAGGGGTCCGCCAGGACTGAAGCTTTCTTT
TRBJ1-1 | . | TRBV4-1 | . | CASSQDSRAFF | TGCGCCAGCAGCCAAGATTCGCGAGCTTTCTTT
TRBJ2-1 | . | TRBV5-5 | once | CASSLLEFNEQFF | TGTGCCAGCAGCTTGTTAGAATTCAATGAGCAGTTCTTC
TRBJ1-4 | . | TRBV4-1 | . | CASSQLGGATNEKLFF | TGCGCCAGCAGCCAGTTGGGAGGCGCAACTAATGAAAAACTGTTTTTT
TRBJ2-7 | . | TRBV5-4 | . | CASSMPPPSYEQYF | TGTGCCAGCAGCATGCCCCCGCCCAGCTACGAGCAGTACTTC
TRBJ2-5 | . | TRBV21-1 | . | CASKENRGLPQETQYF | TGTGCCAGCAAGGAAAACAGGGGTCTCCCTCAAGAGACCCAGTACTTC
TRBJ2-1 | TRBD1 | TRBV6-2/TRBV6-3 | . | CASSYPPGQGARNEQFF | TGTGCCAGCAGTTACCCACCGGGACAGGGGGCTAGAAATGAGCAGTTCTTC
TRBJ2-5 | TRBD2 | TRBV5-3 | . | CARSLVGSGGALGKETQYF | TGTGCCAGAAGCTTGGTGGGTAGCGGGGGGGCATTAGGAAAAGAGACCCAGTACTTC
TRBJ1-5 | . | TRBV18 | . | CASSPSSGTQDQPQHF | TGTGCCAGCTCTCCTTCTTCCGGGACACAGGATCAGCCCCAGCATTTT
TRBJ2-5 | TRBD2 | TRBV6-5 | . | CATQRGGPQETQYF | TGTGCCACCCAGCGGGGGGGCCCCCAAGAGACCCAGTACTTC
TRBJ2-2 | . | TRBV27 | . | CASSGTLRGTGELFF | TGTGCCAGCAGTGGCACACTTCGCGGCACCGGGGAGCTGTTTTTT
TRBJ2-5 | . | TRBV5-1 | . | CASSLERYQETQYF | TGCGCCAGCAGCTTAGAACGGTACCAAGAGACCCAGTACTTC
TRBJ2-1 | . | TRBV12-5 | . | CASGGQYSYNEQFF | TGTGCTAGTGGCGGACAGTACTCCTACAATGAGCAGTTCTTC
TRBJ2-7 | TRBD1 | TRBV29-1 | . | CSVRSAGTGIPEQYF | TGCAGCGTCCGATCCGCCGGGACAGGGATCCCCGAGCAGTACTTC
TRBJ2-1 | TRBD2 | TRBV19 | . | CASSIDRRTSGGREYNEQFF | TGTGCCAGTAGTATAGATCGGCGTACTAGCGGGGGCAGAGAATACAATGAGCAGTTCTTC